This T cell receptor (beta chain) was documented in a study of blood T cell repertoires in COVID-19. Whole-study context: Nucleic acid was either cDNA or gDNA, and it came from T cells, B-cell-depleted T cells, or PBMCs.

The table lists this clone with a count of one. Sequencing was performed with immunoSEQ multiplex PCR; in TCRdb, only in-frame clones are kept and a portion is missing. Here the sample spans some 150,000 clones, about 88% being singletons. Input material: peripheral blood. This TCR came from a woman aged 65 to 85 with acute or convalescent COVID-19.

As DNA, the CDR3 is TGTGCCAGCAGCTTAGCGGGTGCGGGGGGGCTTACAGATACGCAGTATTTT. Amino acid sequence: CASSLAGAGGLTDTQYF. This chain uses TRBV7-9 with TRBJ2-3; 9 bases are a match to TRBD2. V was pared by 0 bases and J by 3 bases, with 7 bases of the junction left unmatched. Germline V gives CDR1 SEHNR, CDR2 FQNEAQ (reference sequence). CDR3 size: 17 residues.